This TCR beta chain was recovered during a study of T cell responses to AZD1222 COVID-19 vaccine. Regarding the study as a whole: Most donors were white British and more were female, and clonal diversity was possibly underestimated.

The CDR3 totals 15 residues. CDR1 is SGHTA and CDR2 is FQGNSA in the germline V gene. The V gene end was trimmed by 3 bases and the J gene end by 14 bases; junction bases not matched to a gene: 10. The repertoire was sequenced with immunoSEQ multiplex PCR; TCRdb's copy has only in-frame clones and lacks some. Counted here are about 150,000 clones, around 90% occurring once; the ten biggest clones make up 1.1% to 1.5%. As regards this clone: Its antigen remains unidentified.

The specimen was peripheral blood, collected on day 0 of AZD1222 vaccination. The chain couples TRBV7-2 to TRBJ1-6, with 10 bases aligning to TRBD1. The receptor comes from an adult in good health. The CDR3 bases are TGTGCCAGCAGCTTGTATGGACAGGGGGGTCCGGCCCTCCACTTT. Its translation: CASSLYGQGGPALHF. Full variable domain (missing parts from reference TRBV7-2 and TRBJ1-6): GAGVSQSPSNKVTEKGKDVELRCDPISGHTALYWYRQSLGQGLEFLIYFQGNSAPDKSGLPSDRFSAERTGGSVSTLTIQRTQQEDSAVYLCASSLYGQGGPALHFGNGTRLTVT.